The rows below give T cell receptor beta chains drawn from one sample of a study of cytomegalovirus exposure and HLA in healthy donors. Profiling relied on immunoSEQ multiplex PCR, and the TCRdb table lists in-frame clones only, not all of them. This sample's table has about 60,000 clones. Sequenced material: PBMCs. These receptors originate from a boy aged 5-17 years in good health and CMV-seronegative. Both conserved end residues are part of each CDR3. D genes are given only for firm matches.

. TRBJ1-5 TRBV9 TGTGCCAGCAGCATCAACGGCGGGGGGGAACAGCCCCAGCATTTT CASSINGGGEQPQHF
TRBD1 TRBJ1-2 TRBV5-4 TGTGCCAGCAGACAAACAGGGGGCGTTGGCTACACCTTC CASRQTGGVGYTF
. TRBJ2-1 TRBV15 TGTGCCACCAGCAGAGTAGGGGGAGGGGATGAGCAGTTCTTC CATSRVGGGDEQFF
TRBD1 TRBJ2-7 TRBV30 TGTGCCTGGAGGTCAGGGGGCGCTTTCTACGAGCAGTACTTC CAWRSGGAFYEQYF
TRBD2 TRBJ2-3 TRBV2 TGTGCCAGCAGAGGACTAGCGGGGGTTCCAGATACGCAGTATTTT CASRGLAGVPDTQYF
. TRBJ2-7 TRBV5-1 TGCGCCAGCAGCTTGTCTGCGGGTAACTACGAGCAGTACTTC CASSLSAGNYEQYF
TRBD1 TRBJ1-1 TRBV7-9 TGTGCCTCTCTTACCGGGACAGCTGAAGCTTTCTTT CASLTGTAEAFF
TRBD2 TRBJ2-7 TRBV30 TGTGCCTGGAGGACGCTAGCGGGAGGCCCCTACGAGCAGTACTTC CAWRTLAGGPYEQYF
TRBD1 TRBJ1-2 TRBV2 TGTGCCAGCAGTGTCTCCGGGACAGGGGAGGGCTACACCTTC CASSVSGTGEGYTF
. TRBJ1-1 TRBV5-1 TGCGCCAGCAGCTTGATAGGGAGCACTGAAGCTTTCTTT CASSLIGSTEAFF
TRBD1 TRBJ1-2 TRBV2 TGTGCCAGCAGTTCTTCCGGGACAGGGAGCTATGGCTACACCTTC CASSSSGTGSYGYTF
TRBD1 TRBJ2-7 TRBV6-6 TGTGCCAGCAGTTGGGGACAGCCGATCTACGAGCAGTACTTC CASSWGQPIYEQYF
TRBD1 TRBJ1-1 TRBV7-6 TGTGCCAGCAGCTTGGGGGACAGGGGAGGAACTGAAGCTTTCTTT CASSLGDRGGTEAFF
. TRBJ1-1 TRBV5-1 TGCGCCAGCAGCTTGGAGACAGCGAACACTGAAGCTTTCTTT CASSLETANTEAFF
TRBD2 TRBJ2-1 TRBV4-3 TGCGCCAGCAGCCAAGGGACTAGCGGCTACAATGAGCAGTTCTTC CASSQGTSGYNEQFF
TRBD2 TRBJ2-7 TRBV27 TGTGCCAGCAGTTTAACTAGCGCTTCCTACGAGCAGTACTTC CASSLTSASYEQYF
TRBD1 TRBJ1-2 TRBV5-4 TGTGCCAGCAGCTTGGGCGGACAGGGGGGCTATGGCTACACCTTC CASSLGGQGGYGYTF
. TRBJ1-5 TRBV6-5 TGTGCCAGCAGTGGGACACTGAATAGCAATCAGCCCCAGCATTTT CASSGTLNSNQPQHF
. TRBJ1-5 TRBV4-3 TGCGCCAGCAGCCAAGACAGTGAGGGCAATCAGCCCCAGCATTTT CASSQDSEGNQPQHF
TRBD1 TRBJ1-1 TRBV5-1 TGCGCCAGCAGCGCTGGGACAGGGGTCATGAACACTGAAGCTTTCTTT CASSAGTGVMNTEAFF
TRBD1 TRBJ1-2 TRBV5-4 TGTGCCAGCAGCTTGGACCAAGGACAGGGGGCCGGCTGGGACTATGGCTACACCTTC CASSLDQGQGAGWDYGYTF
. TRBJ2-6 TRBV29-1 TGCAGCGCCTGGACATCCTTAATCTCTGGGGCCAACGTCCTGACTTTC CSAWTSLISGANVLTF
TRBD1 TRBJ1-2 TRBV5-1 TGCGCCAGCAGCCCGGGACAGGGGGCGGGAGGCTACACCTTC CASSPGQGAGGYTF
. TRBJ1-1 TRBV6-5 TGTGCCAGCAGCCTCGAGGGACTCCAGAACACTGAAGCTTTCTTT CASSLEGLQNTEAFF
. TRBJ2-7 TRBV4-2 TGTGCCAGCAGCCAAGATCGGGGATCTGCCTACGAGCAGTACTTC CASSQDRGSAYEQYF
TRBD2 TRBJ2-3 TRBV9 TGTGCCAGCAGCGTACTGGCGGGAGCCAGCACAGATAAGCAGTATTTT CASSVLAGASTDKQYF
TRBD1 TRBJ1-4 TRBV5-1 TGCGCCAGCAGCTTGGCCGGGACAGGGAATGAAAAACTGTTTTTT CASSLAGTGNEKLFF
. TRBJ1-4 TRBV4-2 TGTGCCAGCAGCCAGACGGAGACAGCCATTAAGGAAAAACTGTTTTTT CASSQTETAIKEKLFF
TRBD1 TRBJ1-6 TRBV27 TGTGCCATGAAAGGGACAGGGGGCGACCCTAATTCACCCCTCCACTTT CAMKGTGGDPNSPLHF
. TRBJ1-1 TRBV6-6 TGTGCCAGCAGCCCCGACCCAGGGGAGGCTTTCTTT CASSPDPGEAFF
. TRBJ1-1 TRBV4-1 TGCGCCAGCAGCCAAGTTCGGGGGGCCACTGAAGCTTTCTTT CASSQVRGATEAFF
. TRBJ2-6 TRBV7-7 TGTGCCAGCAACCCCCGGCGGGTCTCTGGGGCCAACGTCCTGACTTTC CASNPRRVSGANVLTF
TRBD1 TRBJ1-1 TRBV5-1 TGCGCCAGCAGCCTAACAGGGGTTGATGAAGCTTTCTTT CASSLTGVDEAFF
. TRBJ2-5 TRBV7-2 TGTGCCAGCAGCTCGCCAGGACAGGAGGGAGAGACCCAGTACTTC CASSSPGQEGETQYF
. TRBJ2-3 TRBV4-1 TGCGCCAGCAGCCAAGACGGGTCAGGCACAGATACGCAGTATTTT CASSQDGSGTDTQYF
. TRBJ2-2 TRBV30 TGTGCCTGGAGTATCGGGACCGGGGAGCTGTTTTTT CAWSIGTGELFF
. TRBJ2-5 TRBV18 TGTGCCAGCTCACCAGAAGGCAGGCAGACCCAGTACTTC CASSPEGRQTQYF
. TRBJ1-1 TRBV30 TGTGCCTGGAGTGTGTTCCAGAACACTGAAGCTTTCTTT CAWSVFQNTEAFF
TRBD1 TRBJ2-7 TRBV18 TGTGCCAGCTCACGTACGGGACAGAAAGTCGAGCAGTACTTC CASSRTGQKVEQYF
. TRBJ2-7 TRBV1 TGCACCAGCAGCCAAGATCTCGGCGGATATACCTACGAGCAGTACTTC CTSSQDLGGYTYEQYF
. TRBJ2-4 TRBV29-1 TGCAGCGTTGACGTCAGGCCCATTCAGTACTTC CSVDVRPIQYF